This TCR beta chain was recorded in a study of neoadjuvant anti-PD-1 for oral cavity cancer. Across the whole study: Nivolumab at 3 mg/kg was mostly given biweekly, three to four doses, pre-surgery.

These oral cavity squamous cell carcinomas were HPV-negative and locally advanced. Blood libraries mostly used approximately 450 ng genomic DNA, six replicates each. Profiled with immunoSEQ multiplex PCR; TCRdb holds only in-frame clones, not every one. This table holds about 72,000 clones, more than 70% found once. Trimming took off 0 bases at V and 7 bases at J, with 15 bases between the two ends. The CDR3 loop spans 15 amino acids. CDR1 and CDR2 from the germline V gene are SNHLY and FYNNEI. The chain joins TRBV2 to TRBJ1-1; D gene unclear. The sequenced sample was PBMCs, obtained before nivolumab (anti-PD-1) treatment. The TCR originated in a person between 35 and 79 years old with oral cavity squamous cell carcinoma. The CDR3 loop reads CASSEALRGKSEAFF. The CDR3 nucleotides read TGTGCCAGCAGTGAAGCGCTTCGGGGAAAGAGTGAAGCTTTCTTT. The full variable domain, completed using reference TRBV2 and TRBJ1-1, is EPEVTQTPSHQVTQMGQEVILRCVPISNHLYFYWYRQILGQKVEFLVSFYNNEISEKSEIFDDQFSVERPDGSNFTLKIRSTKLEDSAMYFCASSEALRGKSEAFFGQGTRLTVV.